This T cell receptor (beta chain) stems from a study of neurological immune-mediated disorders. The cDNA came from 5'RACE with 10-nucleotide random UMIs. TCRdb re-derived calls from the 5' RACE reads in MiXCR, one entry per CDR3 protein. The sample has about 99,000 distinct CDR3 sequences, 11% seen once. The table lists this clonotype with many counts. The antigen remains undetermined. Time point noted: longitudinal time-point 3. V gave up 4 bases and J gave up 8 bases, with 19 bases separating them. Looked up from germline, CDR1 is SGHRS and CDR2 is YFSETQ. The CDR3 extends over 16 amino acids. Study outcomes and limitations: Private repertoires in all groups were suggested, as expanded clones shared no CDR3 amino acid sequences across subjects. HTLV-1-associated myelopathy had the most TCR clonal expansion, while multiple sclerosis had the least, a level that fell below healthy controls.

This chain joins TRBV5-1 and TRBJ1-6; the D is unclear. The clonotype originates from a female donor with HTLV-1-associated myelopathy (HAM/TSP). The sequenced sample consisted of PBMCs. CDR3 amino acids: CASSPRARAGDSPLHF. CDR3 in DNA: TGCGCCAGCAGCCCCCGGGCCCGGGCCGGGGATTCACCCCTCCACTTT.